This T cell receptor (beta chain) is drawn from a study of shared clonotypes between healthy human individuals. Study-level background: A couple of female and three male donors aged 18 to 49 were enrolled. Whole-study results and caveats: How much donors shared clonotypes was expected to be affected by sequencing depth. Blood was the only sampled material, and tissue repertoires likely differ.

The CDR3 consists of 14 residues. The germline gives CDR1 SEHNR, CDR2 FQNEAQ (reference sequence). V was pared by 1 base and J by 2 bases, with 9 bases between. Method: immunoSEQ multiplex PCR; TCRdb's copy keeps in-frame clones and lacks some. The sample lists approximately 510,000 clones, approximately 85% seen once, with about an eighth in the top ten. Comments on this clone: Its antigen is unidentified. The conserved final phenylalanine or tryptophan is absent from the CDR3, which likely points to a read error.

The unsorted samples took tens of millions of PBMCs to get genomic DNA. The clonotype was recovered from a woman in her 40s in good health. Some clones in this sample may be carry-over from other donors' samples. V and J are TRBV7-9 and TRBJ2-7, with D possibly matching TRBD2 (5 bases). The sample was PBMCs. Here the CDR3 DNA reads TGTGCCAGCAGCTTAGAGACTACAACCTACGAGCAGTACTCC. Translation: CASSLETTTYEQYS.